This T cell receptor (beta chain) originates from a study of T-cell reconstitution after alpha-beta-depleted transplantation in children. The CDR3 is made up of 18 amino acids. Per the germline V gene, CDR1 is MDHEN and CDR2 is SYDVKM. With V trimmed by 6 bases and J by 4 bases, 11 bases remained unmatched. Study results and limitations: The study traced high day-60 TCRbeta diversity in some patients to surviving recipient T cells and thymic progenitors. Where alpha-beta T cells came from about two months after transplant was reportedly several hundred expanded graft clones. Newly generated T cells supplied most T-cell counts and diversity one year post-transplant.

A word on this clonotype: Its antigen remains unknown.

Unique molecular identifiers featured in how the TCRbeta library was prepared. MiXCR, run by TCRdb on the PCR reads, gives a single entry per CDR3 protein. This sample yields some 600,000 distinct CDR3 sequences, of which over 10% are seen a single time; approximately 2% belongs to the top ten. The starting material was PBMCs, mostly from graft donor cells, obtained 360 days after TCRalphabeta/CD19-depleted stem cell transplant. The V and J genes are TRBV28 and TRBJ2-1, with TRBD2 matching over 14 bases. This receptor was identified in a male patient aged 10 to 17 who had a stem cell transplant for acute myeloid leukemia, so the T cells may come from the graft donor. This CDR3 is CASSLGLAGVNFYNEQFF. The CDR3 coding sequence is TGTGCCAGCAGCCTGGGACTAGCGGGAGTAAATTTTTACAATGAGCAGTTCTTC.